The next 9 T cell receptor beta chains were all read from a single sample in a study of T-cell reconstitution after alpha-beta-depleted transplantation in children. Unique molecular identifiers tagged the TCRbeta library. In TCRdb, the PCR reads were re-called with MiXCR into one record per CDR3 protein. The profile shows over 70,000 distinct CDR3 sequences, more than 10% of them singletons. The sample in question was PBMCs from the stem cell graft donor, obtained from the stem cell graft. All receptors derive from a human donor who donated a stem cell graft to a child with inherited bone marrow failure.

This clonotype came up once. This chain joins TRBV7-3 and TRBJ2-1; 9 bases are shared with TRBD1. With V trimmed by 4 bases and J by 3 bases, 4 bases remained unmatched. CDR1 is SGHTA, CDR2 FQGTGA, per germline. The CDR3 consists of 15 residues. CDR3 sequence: CASSSGTGHYNEQFF. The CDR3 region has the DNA TGTGCCAGCAGCTCAGGGACAGGGCACTACAATGAGCAGTTCTTC.

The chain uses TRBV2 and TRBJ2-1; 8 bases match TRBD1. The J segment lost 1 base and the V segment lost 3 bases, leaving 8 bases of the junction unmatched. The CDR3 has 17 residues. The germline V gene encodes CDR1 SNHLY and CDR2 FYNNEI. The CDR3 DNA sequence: TGTGCCAGCAGTGACAGGGGGCCGTACTCGTCCTACAATGAGCAGTTCTTC. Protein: CASSDRGPYSSYNEQFF.

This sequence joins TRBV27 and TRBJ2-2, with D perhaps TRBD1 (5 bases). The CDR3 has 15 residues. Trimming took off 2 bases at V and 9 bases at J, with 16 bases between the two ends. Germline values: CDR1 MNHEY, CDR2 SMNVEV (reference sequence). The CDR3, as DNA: TGTGCCAGCAGTTTAGTGGCAGGGCCGCACCGGGAGCTGTTTTTT. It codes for CASSLVAGPHRELFF.

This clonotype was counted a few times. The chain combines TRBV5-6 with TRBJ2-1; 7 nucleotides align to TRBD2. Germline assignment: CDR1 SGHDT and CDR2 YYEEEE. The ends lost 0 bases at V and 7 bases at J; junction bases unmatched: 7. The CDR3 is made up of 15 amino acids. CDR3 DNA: TGTGCCAGCAGCTTGGGGGCGGGAGAATTGAATGAGCAGTTCTTC. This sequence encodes CASSLGAGELNEQFF.

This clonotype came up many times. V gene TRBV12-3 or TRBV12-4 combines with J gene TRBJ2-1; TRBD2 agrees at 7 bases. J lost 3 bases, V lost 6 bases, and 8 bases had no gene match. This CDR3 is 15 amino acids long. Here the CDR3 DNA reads TGTGCCAGCAGCCCCCTAGCGGTCGTCTACAATGAGCAGTTCTTC. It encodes CASSPLAVVYNEQFF.

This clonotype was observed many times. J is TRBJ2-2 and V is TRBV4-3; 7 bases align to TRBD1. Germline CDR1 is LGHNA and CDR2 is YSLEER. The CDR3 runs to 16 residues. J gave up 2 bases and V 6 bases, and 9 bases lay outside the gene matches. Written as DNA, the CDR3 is TGCGCCAGCAGGCCAAGACAGGGTCTAAACACCGGGGAGCTGTTTTTT. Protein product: CASRPRQGLNTGELFF.

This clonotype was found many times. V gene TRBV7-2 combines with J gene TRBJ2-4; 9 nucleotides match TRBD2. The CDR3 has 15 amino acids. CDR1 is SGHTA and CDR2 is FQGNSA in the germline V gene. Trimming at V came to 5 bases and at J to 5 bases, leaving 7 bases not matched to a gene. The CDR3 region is CASSQDRGRENIQYF. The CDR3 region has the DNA TGTGCCAGCAGCCAGGACCGCGGGAGGGAAAACATTCAGTACTTC.

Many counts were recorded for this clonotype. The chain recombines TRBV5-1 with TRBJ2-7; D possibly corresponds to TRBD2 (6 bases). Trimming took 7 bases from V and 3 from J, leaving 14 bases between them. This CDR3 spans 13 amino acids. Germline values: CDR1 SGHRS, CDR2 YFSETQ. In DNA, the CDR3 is TGCGCCAGCGGCGTGGGAGGAGGCTACGAGCAGTACTTC. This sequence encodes CASGVGGGYEQYF.

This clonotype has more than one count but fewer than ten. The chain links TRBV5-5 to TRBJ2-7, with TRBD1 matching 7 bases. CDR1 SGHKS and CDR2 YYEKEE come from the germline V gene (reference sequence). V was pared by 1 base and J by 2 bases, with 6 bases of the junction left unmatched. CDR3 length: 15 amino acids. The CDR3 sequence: CASSLRRQGAYEQYF. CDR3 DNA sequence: TGTGCCAGCAGCTTGCGGCGGCAGGGGGCCTACGAGCAGTACTTC.